These T cell receptor beta chains were read from a single sample in a study of cytomegalovirus exposure and HLA in healthy donors. Sequencing used immunoSEQ multiplex PCR; TCRdb keeps in-frame clones, though not all of them. The table records about 120,000 clones, around 95% of them present only once. The material sequenced was PBMCs. The receptors stem from a man aged 18 to 30 in good health and CMV-seronegative. Each CDR3 is given with its conserved first and last residue. The D gene is left open where the match is weak. For some rows the clone size is stated as once, few or many, or as a class when expanded; others skip it.

TRBJ2-5 TRBV28 once TRBD2 TGTGCCGCCGGGGGGGATCCGGAGACCCAGTACTTC CAAGGDPETQYF
TRBJ2-1 TRBV9 once TRBD2 TGTGCCTGCTCTGCCGGGACTAGCGGGACAAGTGAGCAGTTCTTC CACSAGTSGTSEQFF
TRBJ1-5 TRBV9 once - TGTGCCAGCAGCGCCCAGGTTGGGGGGACCCAGCATTTT CASSAQVGGTQHF
TRBJ2-7 TRBV5-1 - TRBD2 TGCGCCAGCAGCTTCCAGACTAGCGGGAGCTCCTACGAGCAGTACTTC CASSFQTSGSSYEQYF
TRBJ2-3 TRBV9 once - TGTGCCAGCAGCGTACCCGGGGGAAAAGATACGCAGTATTTT CASSVPGGKDTQYF
TRBJ2-1 TRBV9 - - TGTGCCAGCAGCGCCCCGGGACTGCCCAATGAGCAGTTCTTC CASSAPGLPNEQFF
TRBJ2-7 TRBV6-5 - - TGTGCCAGCAGTTACTCAACTAGTTCCGAGCAGTACTTC CASSYSTSSEQYF
TRBJ1-2 TRBV7-9 - TRBD1 TGTGCCAGCAGCTTAGCCGGACAGGGGAATATCGGCTACACCTTC CASSLAGQGNIGYTF
TRBJ2-7 TRBV28 - TRBD2 TGTGCCAGCAGTTTATTGGTGACTAGCGGGAGCTCCTACGAGCAGTACTTC CASSLLVTSGSSYEQYF
TRBJ1-1 TRBV4-2 - - TGTGCCAGCAGCCAAGCCATGAACACTGAAGCTTTCTTT CASSQAMNTEAFF
TRBJ1-2 TRBV5-6 - TRBD1 TGTGCCAGCAGCTACGGACAGGCGTGGAACTATGGCTACACCTTC CASSYGQAWNYGYTF
TRBJ1-1 TRBV4-3 - TRBD1 TGCGCCAGCAGCCGATTGACAGGGGCCACTGAAGCTTTCTTT CASSRLTGATEAFF
TRBJ2-1 TRBV30 - - TGTGCCTGGAGTGGTGGGAGAAACAATGAGCAGTTCTTC CAWSGGRNNEQFF
TRBJ1-3 TRBV18 - TRBD1 TGTGCCAGCTCACCAGCTCCAGGGGGATTCTCTGGAAACACCATATATTTT CASSPAPGGFSGNTIYF
TRBJ1-1 TRBV7-6 - - TGTGCCAGCAGCTTAGGGAACGGGGGGCCGAACACTGAAGCTTTCTTT CASSLGNGGPNTEAFF
TRBJ2-1 TRBV9 - - TGTGCCAGCAGCTCCGCTGGAGGCGCAAACAATGAGCAGTTCTTC CASSSAGGANNEQFF
TRBJ1-1 TRBV19 - - TGTGCCAGTTCCTTACCGACAGGAGTGAACACTGAAGCTTTCTTT CASSLPTGVNTEAFF
TRBJ1-2 TRBV5-1 - TRBD1 TGCGCCAGCAGGCTGGGACAGGAATATGGCTACACCTTC CASRLGQEYGYTF
TRBJ2-7 TRBV5-1 - TRBD1 TGCGCCAGCAGCGTGGGACAGACTTCCTACGAGCAGTACTTC CASSVGQTSYEQYF
TRBJ1-5 TRBV2 - TRBD1 TGTGCCAGCAGGAGGGGGGACAGGGGCAATCAGCCCCAGCATTTT CASRRGDRGNQPQHF
TRBJ1-2 TRBV6-5 - TRBD1 TGTGCCAGCAGCCGACAGGGAGGTGATGGCTACACCTTC CASSRQGGDGYTF